Listed below are T cell receptor beta chains from one sample, sequenced in a study of T cell responses to AZD1222 COVID-19 vaccine. The data were produced by immunoSEQ multiplex PCR, yet TCRdb's version contains in-frame clones alone and is incomplete. This sample has 150,000 to 200,000 clones, with approximately 90% found just once. The sequencing here drew on peripheral blood, taken 28 days after the second AZD1222 dose. The receptors stem from an adult who received the AZD1222 COVID-19 vaccine. CDR3s include the opening cysteine and the closing phenylalanine or tryptophan. A D gene is named only where the DNA matches it firmly. Size values are once, few and many counts, or a class for expanded clones, and some rows have none.

V	size	D	J	DNA	CDR3
TRBV12-5	.	.	TRBJ1-3	TGTGCTAGTGGTCTCGTGACAAACACCATATATTTT	CASGLVTNTIYF
TRBV6-1	.	TRBD1	TRBJ1-1	TGTGCCAGCAGTGAGTCAGGGGGCAACACTGAAGCTTTCTTT	CASSESGGNTEAFF
TRBV2	.	.	TRBJ2-5	TGTGCCAGCAGTGAAATGGGGGGCCAAGAGACCCAGTACTTC	CASSEMGGQETQYF
TRBV9	.	.	TRBJ1-6	TGTGCCAGCAGCCCAGGAGGGGGGGAGGGATCACCCCTCCACTTT	CASSPGGGEGSPLHF
TRBV3-1/TRBV3-2	.	.	TRBJ2-3	TGTGCCAGCAGCCTAAGGGGCGGGGATACGCAGTATTTT	CASSLRGGDTQYF
TRBV9	.	TRBD1	TRBJ1-1	TGTGCCAGCAGCCCTACAGGGGTTACTGAAGCTTTCTTT	CASSPTGVTEAFF
TRBV7-8	.	.	TRBJ1-2	TGTGCCAGCAGCTTAGGAAGAGTCGGAGGCTACACCTTC	CASSLGRVGGYTF
TRBV27	.	TRBD1	TRBJ1-5	TGTGCCAGCAGTACCAGGGGGCAAGATCAGCCCCAGCATTTT	CASSTRGQDQPQHF
TRBV11-2	.	.	TRBJ1-4	TGTGCCAGCAGCTTAGGCGGGGAACGGGAACTGTTTTTT	CASSLGGERELFF
TRBV3-1/TRBV3-2	.	TRBD1	TRBJ1-3	TGTGCCAGCAGCCGCGGACAGGCAGCCTCTGGAAACACCATATATTTT	CASSRGQAASGNTIYF
TRBV10-3	.	.	TRBJ1-5	TGTGCCATCAGTGAGGGACGTGACAATCAGCCCCAGCATTTT	CAISEGRDNQPQHF
TRBV29-1	.	.	TRBJ1-3	TGCAGCGTACAGGAGATCTCTGGAAACACCATATATTTT	CSVQEISGNTIYF
TRBV29-1	.	.	TRBJ1-2	TGCAGCGTCGGTACGGCCCTCTATGGCTACACCTTC	CSVGTALYGYTF
TRBV5-1	.	.	TRBJ1-5	TGCGCCAGCAGCTTGGATGAGGAACCGAGACGTTCGAATCAGCCCCAGCATTTT	CASSLDEEPRRSNQPQHF
TRBV5-1	.	.	TRBJ1-2	TGCGCCAGCAGCTTGGCAGACGCGGGCTATGGCTACACCTTC	CASSLADAGYGYTF
TRBV19	.	.	TRBJ1-1	TGTGCCAGTAGTATTTCGGTGGGGGAAGCTTTCTTT	CASSISVGEAFF
TRBV5-1	.	TRBD2	TRBJ2-5	TGCGCCAGCAGCTCCCGACTAGCAGGGCCGGAGACCCAGTACTTC	CASSSRLAGPETQYF
TRBV30	.	TRBD2	TRBJ2-7	TGTGCCTCCCAGGGGACTAGCGGAGGCTACGAGCAGTACTTC	CASQGTSGGYEQYF
TRBV4-2	.	TRBD2	TRBJ2-7	TGTGCCAGCAGCGACCCGGGACTAGCGAACGAGCAGTACTTC	CASSDPGLANEQYF
TRBV11-3	.	.	TRBJ1-1	TGTGCCAGCAGCTTAGATAGTGGTGAGGCTTTCTTT	CASSLDSGEAFF
TRBV7-8	.	TRBD2	TRBJ2-1	TGTGCCAGCAGCTTCCCCCCGGGACTAGCTTTCGATGAGCAGTTCTTC	CASSFPPGLAFDEQFF
TRBV7-9	.	TRBD1	TRBJ1-1	TGTGCCAGCAGCTCCCGGGACAGGGTCCCTGAAGCTTTCTTT	CASSSRDRVPEAFF
TRBV4-1	.	.	TRBJ1-2	TGCGCCAGCAGCCAAGAAGCGGCAGGGTATCTTTCCCAGGGCTACACCTTC	CASSQEAAGYLSQGYTF
TRBV5-6	.	.	TRBJ2-7	TGTGCCAGCAGCTCATGGACAGAAACCTACGAGCAGTACTTC	CASSSWTETYEQYF
TRBV3-1/TRBV3-2	.	TRBD1	TRBJ1-6	TGTGCCAGCAGTGACAGGGGGTCCTATAATTCACCCCTCCACTTT	CASSDRGSYNSPLHF
TRBV3-1/TRBV3-2	.	.	TRBJ1-5	TGTGCCAGCAGCCAAGATGGGGGTACCAATCAGCCCCAGCATTTT	CASSQDGGTNQPQHF
TRBV30	.	.	TRBJ1-4	TGTGCCTGGACCCCCGGACAGAGCGGAGAAAAACTGTTTTTT	CAWTPGQSGEKLFF
TRBV7-8	.	.	TRBJ2-2	TGTGCCAGCAGCTCGCTTAAGGGACCGACAGTCACCGGGGAGCTGTTTTTT	CASSSLKGPTVTGELFF
TRBV5-4	.	TRBD1	TRBJ1-1	TGTGCCAGCAGCCCACCGGACAGGGTGGGCACTGAAGCTTTCTTT	CASSPPDRVGTEAFF
TRBV27	.	TRBD2	TRBJ2-1	TGTGCCAGCAGTTTAAGCGGGACCTACAATGAGCAGTTCTTC	CASSLSGTYNEQFF
TRBV6-5	.	TRBD1	TRBJ1-1	TGTGCCAGCAGGACGACAGGGGAGGTAGAAGCTTTCTTT	CASRTTGEVEAFF
TRBV4-1	.	TRBD2	TRBJ2-5	TGCGCCAGCAGCCAAGCGGGACTAGTCGGGGAGACCCAGTACTTC	CASSQAGLVGETQYF
TRBV28	.	TRBD1	TRBJ1-5	TGTGCCAGCAGCTCACACAGGGGGCGCAGCAATCAGCCCCAGCATTTT	CASSSHRGRSNQPQHF
TRBV5-6	.	.	TRBJ1-4	TGTGCCAGCCACAGGAGGACAATACCCTTGATGTTTTTT	CASHRRTIPLMFF
TRBV9	.	.	TRBJ1-2	TGTGCCAGCAGCGTAGAGCCAGGGCTGGGGTATGGCTACACCTTC	CASSVEPGLGYGYTF
TRBV5-1	.	.	TRBJ1-2	TGCGCCAGCAGCGCCGACAAGACCCTCTATGGCTACACCTTC	CASSADKTLYGYTF
TRBV5-1	.	.	TRBJ1-1	TGCGCCAGCAGCGAGGGGACTCCGAGAGTGAACACTGAAGCTTTCTTT	CASSEGTPRVNTEAFF
TRBV6-5	.	TRBD2	TRBJ2-5	TGTGCCAGCCCAGGACTAGCGGAAGAGACCCAGTACTTC	CASPGLAEETQYF
TRBV7-8	.	.	TRBJ2-5	TGTGCCAGCAGCTTACACATAGAGACCCAGTACTTC	CASSLHIETQYF
TRBV5-5	.	.	TRBJ2-7	TGTGCCAGCAGCTTGGGACCCGAAACCTACGAGCAGTACTTC	CASSLGPETYEQYF
TRBV7-6	once	.	TRBJ1-4	TGTGCCAGCAGCTTAATGATGGCAGGAGGAGAAAAACTGTTTTTT	CASSLMMAGGEKLFF
TRBV6-5	.	TRBD1	TRBJ2-2	TGTGCCAGCAGTTTCGGGACAGGGTGGGTCGGGGAGCTGTTTTTT	CASSFGTGWVGELFF
TRBV18	once	TRBD2	TRBJ2-5	TGTGCCAGCTCACCACAGCGGGGGGCACAAGAGACCCAGTACTTC	CASSPQRGAQETQYF
TRBV7-9	.	TRBD1	TRBJ1-5	TGTGCCAGCAGCTCCGGACAGGGTAAAAATCAGCCCCAGCATTTT	CASSSGQGKNQPQHF
TRBV6-5	.	.	TRBJ1-6	TGTGCCAGCAGTTACTCGGAGGGGCAAGGGTCACCCCTCCACTTT	CASSYSEGQGSPLHF
TRBV7-9	.	TRBD1	TRBJ1-2	TGTGCCAGCAGCTTAGGCCTTCTACAGGGGGAGAATGGTGGCTACACCTTC	CASSLGLLQGENGGYTF
TRBV6-2/TRBV6-3	.	TRBD1	TRBJ1-2	TGTGCCAGCAGTCGACAGGGTATCGGCTATGGCTACACCTTC	CASSRQGIGYGYTF
TRBV7-9	.	.	TRBJ1-1	TGTGCCAGCAGCTTATTTACACCGGTCACTGAAGCTTTCTTT	CASSLFTPVTEAFF
TRBV27	.	.	TRBJ1-6	TGTGCCAGTGGGACGGAAAATTCACCCCTCCACTTT	CASGTENSPLHF
TRBV4-2	.	TRBD1	TRBJ1-3	TGTGCCAGCAGCCTCCTAAGTCAGGGGGGTAGTGGAGACACCATATATTTT	CASSLLSQGGSGDTIYF
TRBV6-5	.	.	TRBJ2-5	TGTGCCAGCAGTTCCACCCTCGGGACCCAGTACTTC	CASSSTLGTQYF
TRBV7-2	.	.	TRBJ2-1	TGTGCCAGCAGCTTAGGTGGGGCGGGGAGCTACAATGAGCAGTTCTTC	CASSLGGAGSYNEQFF
TRBV6-5	.	.	TRBJ1-2	TGTGCCAGCACTCAAACGGACTATGGCTACACCTTC	CASTQTDYGYTF